This T cell receptor (beta chain) was profiled in a study of blood T cell repertoires in COVID-19. This clone was seen a handful of times. The same CDR3 also results from other DNA sequences found in this sample. Data came from immunoSEQ multiplex PCR; TCRdb stores just in-frame clones and leaves some out. The table lists more than 150,000 clones, roughly 86% of them singletons. The CDR3 covers 14 residues. In germline, CDR1 is SEHNR, CDR2 FQNEAQ (reference sequence). The germline V and J ends were trimmed by 0 bases and 9 bases, with 9 bases remaining between them. V is TRBV7-9 and J is TRBJ1-6; the D is unclear. Material for sequencing was peripheral blood. This TCR was recovered from a man in his forties or fifties with active or convalescent COVID-19. The CDR3 nucleotides are TGTGCCAGCAGCTTAGCGGCGCGGGGTTCACCCCTCCACTTT. Translated, it gives CASSLAARGSPLHF.